Below are 12 T cell receptor beta chains sequenced from a single sample in a study of T cell responses to AZD1222 COVID-19 vaccine. Using immunoSEQ multiplex PCR, the repertoire was profiled, and TCRdb retains in-frame clones only, with some absent. The data hold around 180,000 clones, with around 91% observed a single time. Sequenced here: peripheral blood, sampled on day 0 of AZD1222 vaccination. Receptors originate from an adult in good health.

This sequence joins TRBV24-1 and TRBJ1-1, with 8 nucleotides matching TRBD1. V was clipped by 0 bases and J by 1 base; unmatched bases: 15. From germline, CDR1 is KGHDR and CDR2 SFDVKD. This CDR3 spans 20 amino acids. The CDR3 DNA follows: TGTGCCACCAGTGATTTGCAGTCGTGTCGACAGGGGAAAGCGAACACTGAAGCTTTCTTT. Protein product: CATSDLQSCRQGKANTEAFF.

V is TRBV24-1 and J is TRBJ2-3; perhaps TRBD1 as D (5 bases). V was shortened by 4 bases and J by 4 bases, with 11 bases between the two germline ends. The CDR3 is made up of 14 amino acids. CDR1 is KGHDR and CDR2 is SFDVKD in the germline V gene. The CDR3 is CATSEPGRADTQYF. The CDR3 DNA reads TGTGCCACCAGTGAACCCGGCAGGGCAGATACGCAGTATTTT.

On this clone: Other DNA sequences within the sample encode an identical CDR3. CDR3 DNA sequence: TGTGCCAGCAGCTTAGATCGCGAGACCCAGTACTTC. This translates into CASSLDRETQYF. This chain joins TRBV11-2 and TRBJ2-5; D is undetermined. The V and J ends lost 0 bases and 5 bases respectively, with 4 bases between them. The CDR3 is 12 amino acids. Germline values: CDR1 SGHAT, CDR2 FQNNGV.

This chain uses TRBV7-8 with TRBJ1-2, with 9 bases matching TRBD1. Trimming took 4 bases from V and 5 from J; bases not matched to a gene: 5. This CDR3 contains 14 residues. Germline-derived CDR1 and CDR2 are SGHVS and FQNEAQ. CDR3 in amino acids: CASSSGQGYYGYTF. The CDR3 bases are TGTGCCAGCAGCTCGGGACAGGGATATTATGGCTACACCTTC.

The sample holds a few counts of this clone. The gene calls are TRBV7-2 and TRBJ2-3; 7 nucleotides line up with TRBD2. Germline V CDR1 and CDR2: SGHTA, FQGNSA. V trimming: 0 bases; J trimming: 5 bases; junction bases outside the gene matches: 8. This CDR3 comprises 16 residues. As DNA, the CDR3 is TGTGCCAGCAGCTTAGCTGGGACTAAAACGGGAGATACGCAGTATTTT. Encoded protein: CASSLAGTKTGDTQYF.

The chain is built from TRBV7-8 and TRBJ2-7; tentative D call: TRBD1 (6 bases). V was clipped by 0 bases and J by 1 base, with 7 bases between them. This CDR3 region has 14 residues. Germline V gene sequence: CDR1 SGHVS, CDR2 FQNEAQ. As DNA, the CDR3 is TGTGCCAGCAGCTTAGCAGGACAGTCCTACGAGCAGTACGTC. Translating it yields CASSLAGQSYEQYV.

The chain couples TRBV4-1 to TRBJ2-1; D gene ambiguous. V was clipped by 1 base and J by 2 bases, with 9 bases between them. The length of the CDR3 is 15 residues. CDR1 is MGHRA and CDR2 is YSYEKL in the germline V gene. This CDR3 is CASSQGPYPYNEQFF. In DNA form, the CDR3 reads TGCGCCAGCAGCCAAGGTCCGTACCCCTACAATGAGCAGTTCTTC.

The chain links TRBV3-1 (or the pseudogene TRBV3-2) to TRBJ2-3; D possibly corresponds to TRBD2 (6 bases). Trimming took 4 bases from V and 1 from J, leaving 15 bases between them. Germline assignment: CDR1 LGHDT and CDR2 YNNKEL (reference sequence). The CDR3 is made up of 16 amino acids. CDR3 nucleotide sequence: TGTGCCAGCAGCCTCACACCGGGACTGCGCACAGATACGCAGTATTTT. Residues: CASSLTPGLRTDTQYF.

The chain recombines TRBV10-3 with TRBJ2-1; D could derive from TRBD1 or TRBD2 (5 bases each). V was trimmed by 8 bases and J by 2 bases, leaving 13 bases between them. CDR1 and CDR2 from the germline V gene are ENHRY and SYGVKD. The CDR3 covers 14 residues. As DNA, the CDR3 is TGTGCCATCCGCGGCAGGGAGACCTACAATGAGCAGTTCTTC. Its translation: CAIRGRETYNEQFF.

For the CDR3, the DNA is TGTGCCAGCAGCGTGACAGGGACGAATTACAATGAGCAGTTCTTC. Its translation: CASSVTGTNYNEQFF. The chain joins TRBV5-5 to TRBJ2-1, with 7 bases that match TRBD1. V lost 4 bases and J lost 4; bases outside the gene matches: 8. In germline, CDR1 is SGHKS, CDR2 YYEKEE (reference sequence). This CDR3 region has 15 residues. Supplemented by reference TRBV5-5 and TRBJ2-1, the full variable domain reads DAGVTQSPTHLIKTRGQQVTLRCSPISGHKSVSWYQQVLGQGPQFIFQYYEKEERGRGNFPDRFSARQFPNYSSELNVNALLLGDSALYLCASSVTGTNYNEQFFGPGTRLTVL.

This clone is labeled large. The chain employs TRBV11-3 and TRBJ1-2; 8 positions match TRBD1. The V gene end was trimmed by 0 bases and the J gene end by 2 bases; junction bases not matched to a gene: 8. The CDR3 is 17 amino acids. Germline V CDR1 and CDR2: SGHNT, YENEEA. The CDR3 loop reads CASSLDLSGQANYGYTF. CDR3 bases: TGTGCCAGCAGCTTAGATCTGTCGGGACAGGCGAACTATGGCTACACCTTC.

The V gene is TRBV27, the J gene TRBJ1-4; TRBD1 matches 8 bases. Germline CDR1 MNHEY, CDR2 SMNVEV (reference sequence). The CDR3 sequence is 17 residues long. V dropped 3 bases and J dropped 4; count of bases not matched to a gene: 10. The CDR3 DNA reads TGTGCCAGCAGTTTCAATTTTCCGGACAGGGTTAATGAAAAACTGTTTTTT. Encoded protein: CASSFNFPDRVNEKLFF.